This record concerns one T cell receptor beta chain sequence. The antigen is unknown. Not enrolled were patients with uncontrolled infection, other autoimmune disease, pregnancy or lactation. Orbital computed tomography and thyroid ultrasound, together with serum TRAb and thyroxine and clinical symptoms, were used for diagnoses. The record originates from a study of T cells in Graves' hyperthyroidism and ophthalmopathy. RNA transcripts were the template for amplifying TCR beta CDR3 regions. The HTBI primer set drove a first-round RT-PCR of the TCR CDR3. TCRdb analysed the multiplex PCR reads with MiXCR anew, one entry per CDR3 protein. The table includes almost 500,000 distinct CDR3 sequences, about 20% detected once. Broader study findings: Ophthalmopathy and stable hyperthyroidism were told apart by a 13 V-J model. Most expanded thyroid clonotypes above 0.001 also appeared in blood.

V lost 2 bases and J 0 bases, leaving 8 bases between the germline ends. Per germline, CDR1 SGHRS and CDR2 YFSETQ. The CDR3 contains 14 residues. The chain has TRBV5-1 and TRBJ1-2; D unresolved. The receptor comes from a woman aged 70-85 years with Graves' ophthalmopathy. The material sequenced was blood. CDR3 sequence reads: CASSFSIANYGYTF. As DNA, the CDR3 is TGCGCCAGCAGCTTTTCCATAGCTAACTATGGCTACACCTTC.